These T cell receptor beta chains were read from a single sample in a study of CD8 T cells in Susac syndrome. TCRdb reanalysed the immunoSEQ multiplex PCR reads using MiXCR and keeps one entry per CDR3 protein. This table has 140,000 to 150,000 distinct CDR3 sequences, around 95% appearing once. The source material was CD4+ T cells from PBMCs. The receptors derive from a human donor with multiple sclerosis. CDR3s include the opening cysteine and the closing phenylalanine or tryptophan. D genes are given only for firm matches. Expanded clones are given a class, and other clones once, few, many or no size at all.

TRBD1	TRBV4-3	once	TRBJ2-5	CASSRVPGQGETQYF	TGCGCCAGCAGCCGGGTACCCGGACAGGGCGAGACCCAGTACTTC
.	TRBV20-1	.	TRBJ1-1	CSARGLKVNTEAFF	TGCAGTGCTAGAGGACTGAAGGTGAACACTGAAGCTTTCTTT
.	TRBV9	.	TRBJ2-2	CASSVDEGFGGELFF	TGTGCCAGCAGCGTAGATGAGGGGTTCGGCGGGGAGCTGTTTTTT
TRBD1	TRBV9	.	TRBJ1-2	CASSASGTGYGYTF	TGTGCCAGCAGCGCGTCCGGGACAGGGTACGGCTACACCTTC
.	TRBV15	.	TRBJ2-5	CATSRVGDYQETQYF	TGTGCCACCAGCAGAGTAGGGGACTACCAAGAGACCCAGTACTTC
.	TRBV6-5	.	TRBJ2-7	CASSRRVDEQYF	TGTGCCAGCAGTCGCAGGGTGGACGAGCAGTACTTC
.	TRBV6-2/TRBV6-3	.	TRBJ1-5	CASTPTVTYQPQHF	TGTGCCAGCACCCCGACAGTAACCTATCAGCCCCAGCATTTT
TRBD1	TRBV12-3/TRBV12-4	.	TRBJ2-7	CASGVTGFSSEQYF	TGTGCCAGCGGGGTGACAGGGTTCTCGTCCGAGCAGTACTTC
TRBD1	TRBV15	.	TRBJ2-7	CATSKGPDRGYEQYF	TGTGCCACCAGCAAAGGTCCGGACAGGGGCTACGAGCAGTACTTC
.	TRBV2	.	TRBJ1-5	CASSLGRISNQPQHF	TGTGCCAGCAGTCTGGGGAGGATTAGCAATCAGCCCCAGCATTTT
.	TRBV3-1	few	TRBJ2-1	CASSQDVTSSDEQFF	TGTGCCAGCAGCCAAGATGTTACCTCGTCCGATGAGCAGTTCTTC
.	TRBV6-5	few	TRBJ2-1	CASSYPLRPPPEQFF	TGTGCCAGCAGTTATCCTCTAAGGCCGCCCCCTGAGCAGTTCTTC
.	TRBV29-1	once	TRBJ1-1	CSATSPGEEAFF	TGCAGCGCGACTTCTCCAGGCGAGGAAGCTTTCTTT
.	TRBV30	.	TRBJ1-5	CAWSVGDSQPQHF	TGTGCCTGGAGTGTAGGCGACAGTCAGCCCCAGCATTTT
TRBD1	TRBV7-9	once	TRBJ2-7	CASSFGTGTYEQYF	TGTGCCAGCAGCTTCGGGACAGGTACCTACGAGCAGTACTTC
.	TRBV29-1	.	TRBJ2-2	CSVARGANTGELFF	TGCAGCGTTGCGAGGGGTGCGAACACCGGGGAGCTGTTTTTT
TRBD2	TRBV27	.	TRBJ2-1	CASSPGTSGSYNEQFF	TGTGCCAGCAGTCCTGGGACTAGCGGGAGCTACAATGAGCAGTTCTTC
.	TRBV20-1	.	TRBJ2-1	CSALGLGAGEQFF	TGCAGTGCCCTTGGTCTAGGGGCGGGTGAGCAGTTCTTC
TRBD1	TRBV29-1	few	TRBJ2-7	CSVGQGDSYEQYF	TGCAGCGTTGGTCAGGGGGACTCCTACGAGCAGTACTTC
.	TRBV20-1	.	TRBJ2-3	CSARENTDTQYF	TGCAGTGCCCGGGAGAACACAGATACGCAGTATTTT
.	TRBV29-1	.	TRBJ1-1	CSVPRNTEAFF	TGCAGCGTCCCCAGGAACACTGAAGCTTTCTTT
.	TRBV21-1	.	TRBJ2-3	CARRGLAGGPTDTQYF	TGTGCCAGGAGAGGGTTAGCGGGAGGGCCGACAGATACGCAGTATTTT
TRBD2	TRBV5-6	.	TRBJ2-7	CASSFGLAGLSYEQYF	TGTGCCAGCAGCTTCGGACTAGCGGGGTTATCCTACGAGCAGTACTTC
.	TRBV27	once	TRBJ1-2	CASSLIRIYGYTF	TGTGCCAGCAGTCTTATTAGGATCTATGGCTACACCTTC
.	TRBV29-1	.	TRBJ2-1	CSVGQGGNEQFF	TGCAGCGTTGGACAGGGAGGCAATGAGCAGTTCTTC
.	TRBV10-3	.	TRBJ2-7	CAIGSPPQGYSYEQYF	TGTGCCATCGGGTCTCCCCCACAGGGCTACTCCTACGAGCAGTACTTC
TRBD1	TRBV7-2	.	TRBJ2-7	CASSRRDRGVSYEQYF	TGTGCCAGCAGCCGACGGGACAGGGGCGTATCCTACGAGCAGTACTTC
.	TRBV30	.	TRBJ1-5	CAWSVPGFGQPQHF	TGTGCCTGGAGTGTACCAGGGTTCGGACAGCCCCAGCATTTT
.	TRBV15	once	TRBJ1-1	CATSRETGMAEAFF	TGTGCCACCAGCAGGGAAACAGGGATGGCTGAAGCTTTCTTT
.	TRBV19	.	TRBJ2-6	CASSMVARSSGANVLTF	TGTGCCAGTAGTATGGTAGCGCGTAGCTCTGGGGCCAACGTCCTGACTTTC
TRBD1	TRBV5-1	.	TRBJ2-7	CASSLAGTGGGEQYF	TGCGCCAGCAGCTTGGCCGGGACAGGGGGCGGCGAGCAGTACTTC